A single sample is the source of the 20 T cell receptor beta chains below, sequenced in a study of T-cell memory formation after mild COVID-19. TCRdb independently ran MiXCR on the 5' RACE reads; one entry per CDR3 protein. The sample carries about 430,000 distinct CDR3 sequences, less than 25% recorded once. Material for sequencing was PBMCs or a T cell subset sorted from them (not recorded which). The receptors stem from an adult woman who had mild COVID-19 (a few samples of this study predate the infection). Cell type and time point are not known.

This clonotype has a handful of counts. The V and J genes are TRBV25-1 and TRBJ2-6; either TRBD1 or TRBD2 may supply D (5 bases each). Trimming pared 8 bases from V and 1 base from J, leaving 24 bases between. CDR1 is MGHDK and CDR2 is SYGVNS in the germline V gene. The CDR3 consists of 19 residues. The CDR3 protein is CASGGHPGTGFSGANVLTF. The DNA for the CDR3 is TGTGCCAGCGGAGGTCATCCCGGGACGGGATTTTCTGGGGCCAACGTCCTGACTTTC.

The chain carries TRBV6-5 and TRBJ1-1; D is ambiguous. In germline, CDR1 is MNHEY, CDR2 SVGAGI. The germline V and J ends were trimmed by 3 bases and 4 bases, with 12 bases remaining between them. The CDR3 consists of 14 residues. The CDR3 spells CASSYQSFGTEAFF. CDR3 nucleotides: TGTGCCAGCAGTTATCAATCCTTCGGCACTGAAGCTTTCTTT.

A few counts support this clonotype. This rearrangement joins TRBV12-3 or TRBV12-4 to TRBJ1-1; D ambiguous. The V end was cut by 3 bases, the J end by 6 bases, with 11 bases between. This CDR3 has 13 amino acids. DNA of the CDR3: TGTGCCAGCAGTTTTGGGAGTGAGGCTGAAGCTTTCTTT. The encoded protein is CASSFGSEAEAFF.

This clonotype was seen only a few times. This chain uses TRBV7-9 with TRBJ2-2; D might be TRBD1 (6 bases). Germline CDR1 reads SEHNR; CDR2 reads FQNEAQ (reference sequence). This CDR3 is 14 amino acids long. Trimming removed 9 bases at V and 0 bases at J, with 11 bases between. The CDR3 region is CARGQGTNTGELFF. Here the CDR3 DNA reads TGTGCCAGAGGGCAGGGGACGAACACCGGGGAGCTGTTTTTT. The full variable domain, rest sourced from reference TRBV7-9 and TRBJ2-2, is DTGVSQNPRHKITKRGQNVTFRCDPISEHNRLYWYRQTLGQGPEFLTYFQNEAQLEKSRLLSDRFSAERPKGSFSTLEIQRTEQGDSAMYLCARGQGTNTGELFFGEGSRLTVL.

V is TRBV10-2 and J is TRBJ1-1, with D perhaps TRBD1 (5 bases). This CDR3 is built from 12 residues. The germline CDR1 and CDR2 sequences are WSHSY and SAAADI. V lost 2 bases and J 4 bases, leaving 5 bases between the germline ends. CDR3: CASSERGTEAFF. CDR3 coding DNA: TGCGCCAGCAGTGAGAGGGGCACTGAAGCTTTCTTT.

This clonotype came up a few times. The V gene is TRBV5-1, the J gene TRBJ1-1; D remains unclear. In germline, CDR1 is SGHRS, CDR2 YFSETQ. The CDR3 totals 13 residues. V gave up 1 base and J gave up 6 bases, with 10 bases separating them. CDR3 sequence reads: CASSLSPEAEAFF. For the CDR3, the DNA is TGCGCCAGCAGCTTGAGCCCTGAGGCTGAAGCTTTCTTT.

The chain employs TRBV7-2 and TRBJ1-3, with D maybe TRBD1 (6 bases). Germline values: CDR1 SGHTA, CDR2 FQGNSA. The V end lost 5 bases, the J end lost 5 bases, and 16 bases lay between the germline ends. CDR3 length equals 15 residues. The CDR3 spells CASSRGQAKRNTIYF. The CDR3 DNA sequence: TGTGCCAGCAGCCGGGGACAAGCTAAGCGAAACACCATATATTTT.

This clonotype was detected a few times. J is TRBJ1-1 and V is TRBV18, with unresolved D. The CDR3 runs 13 residues. Trimming pared 5 bases from V and 3 bases from J, leaving 10 bases between. CDR1 is KGHSH and CDR2 is LQKENI in the germline V gene. The CDR3 DNA reads as TGTGCCAGCTCAAGTGCCCAGGACACTGAAGCTTTCTTT. It codes for CASSSAQDTEAFF.

This clonotype has more than one count but fewer than ten. V and J are TRBV5-5 and TRBJ1-2; TRBD1 matches at 7 bases. The germline gives CDR1 SGHKS, CDR2 YYEKEE (reference sequence). CDR3 length: 14 residues. V lost 4 bases and J lost 4; bases outside the gene matches: 7. The CDR3 coding sequence is TGTGCCAGCAGCCCCGGGGACAGCCTCTATGGCTACACCTTC. It translates to CASSPGDSLYGYTF.

This clonotype was counted between two and nine times. This chain uses TRBV6-5 with TRBJ1-2, with D unresolved. Trimming removed 2 bases from V and 5 bases from J, with 27 bases in between. CDR1 MNHEY and CDR2 SVGAGI come from the germline V gene. The CDR3 sequence is 19 residues long. For the CDR3, the DNA is TGTGCCAGCAGTTACCACTCTGCACCGTACGGGAGGACGATGTATGGCTACACCTTC. Translation: CASSYHSAPYGRTMYGYTF.

The CDR3 here is CASSLEGGGETQYF. Here the CDR3 DNA reads TGTGCCAGCAGTTTAGAAGGGGGCGGTGAGACCCAGTACTTC. The genes are TRBV12-3 or TRBV12-4 and TRBJ2-5, with 7 positions matching TRBD1. This CDR3 has 14 residues. Trimming removed 1 base from V and 5 bases from J; junction bases left unmatched: 4.

This clonotype has just a few counts. The chain couples TRBV7-9 to TRBJ1-6; 7 nucleotides agree with TRBD1. Per germline, CDR1 SEHNR and CDR2 FQNEAQ (reference sequence). J gave up 8 bases and V 5 bases, and 6 bases lay outside the gene matches. This CDR3 comprises 14 residues. The CDR3 reads CASSPSGGDSPLHF. The CDR3 bases are TGTGCCAGCAGCCCGTCAGGGGGAGATTCACCCCTCCACTTT.

The V and J genes are TRBV7-9 and TRBJ2-3; 7 nucleotides line up with TRBD1. V gave up 5 bases and J gave up 3 bases; unmatched junction bases: 11. The V gene's germline CDR1 is SEHNR and CDR2 FQNEAQ (reference sequence). The CDR3 runs 16 residues. CDR3 coding DNA: TGTGCCAGCAGCCCACCCCAGGGGGTTTTGACAGATACGCAGTATTTT. It encodes CASSPPQGVLTDTQYF.

This clonotype has only a few counts. The V gene is TRBV12-3 or TRBV12-4, the J gene TRBJ2-2; no reliable D call. With 6 bases removed from V and 7 bases from J, the gap between germline ends came to 15 bases. The CDR3 covers 14 residues. CDR3 in DNA: TGTGCCAGCAGCCCACTCAGCAGCAACGGGGAGCTGTTTTTT. Translated: CASSPLSSNGELFF.

V and J are TRBV18 and TRBJ1-2; 8 bases map to TRBD1. Per the germline V gene, CDR1 is KGHSH and CDR2 is LQKENI. The CDR3 extends over 13 amino acids. J was trimmed by 3 bases and V by 4 bases; bases with no gene match: 1. CDR3 DNA: TGTGCCAGCTCACAGGGACAGGACTATGGCTACACCTTC. Translation: CASSQGQDYGYTF.

J is TRBJ2-7 and V is TRBV20-1; D is unresolved. Germline V gene sequence: CDR1 DFQATT, CDR2 SNEGSKA (reference sequence). CDR3 length: 11 residues. The V and J ends lost 4 bases and 2 bases respectively, with 6 bases between them. The DNA of the CDR3 is TGCAGTGCTACCCCGACCTACGAGCAGTACTTC. Its translation: CSATPTYEQYF.

This clonotype came up a few times. The chain couples TRBV20-1 to TRBJ2-7; 8 bases match TRBD2. After removal of 3 bases from V and 2 bases from J, the junction contained 15 bases not matched to a gene. The CDR3 consists of 17 residues. Germline-derived CDR1 and CDR2 are DFQATT and SNEGSKA (reference sequence). In DNA, the CDR3 is TGCAGTGCTAGGGATTTCGGGACCTCAGCGGGAGCCTACGAGCAGTACTTC. Translation gives CSARDFGTSAGAYEQYF.

This clonotype was observed a few times. CDR3 coding DNA: TGTGCCAGCAGGGAAGCAGCGGGCCGCTCCTACGAGCAGTACTTC. This sequence encodes CASREAAGRSYEQYF. The rearrangement joins TRBV27 to TRBJ2-7, with TRBD2 as a possible D gene (6 bases). This CDR3 spans 15 amino acids. The germline CDR1 and CDR2 sequences are MNHEY and SMNVEV (reference sequence). V lost 6 bases, J lost 0 bases, and 15 bases lay in between.

Notes on this clonotype: A much larger clone lies one base from this, so it may be a read error. This chain joins TRBV7-8 and TRBJ2-2, with a possible D match to TRBD1 (6 bases). Germline V gene data show CDR1 as SGHVS and CDR2 as FQNEAQ. V gave up 4 bases and J gave up 1 base, with 10 bases separating them. The CDR3 contains 15 residues. The CDR3 DNA sequence: TGTGCCAGCAGCTCCTGGGACAAGAACACCGGGGAGCTGTTTTTT. Translated, it gives CASSSWDKNTGELFF.

This clonotype has just a few counts. This rearrangement joins TRBV11-3 to TRBJ1-1; unclear D gene. Germline V CDR1 and CDR2: SGHNT, YENEEA. The V gene lost 1 base and the J gene lost 10 bases, with 13 bases spanning the gap. CDR3 length: 13 amino acids. CDR3 residues: CASSLGPTASAFF. CDR3 bases: TGTGCCAGCAGCTTAGGGCCGACGGCCTCAGCTTTCTTT.